The rows below give T cell receptor beta chains drawn from one sample of a study of OX40 agonist ivuxolimab in advanced cancers. Using immunoSEQ multiplex PCR, the repertoire was profiled, and TCRdb retains in-frame clones only, with some absent. The table lists approximately 58,000 clones, roughly 79% of them singletons, with less than 2.5% in the top ten. The sequences come from CD4+ or CD8+ T cells sorted from blood, collected in a trial of the OX40 agonist ivuxolimab. These receptors came from an adult with an advanced solid tumor such as melanoma, head and neck, liver or kidney cancer. Each CDR3 is given with its conserved first and last residue. D genes are given only for firm matches. Size is stated for part of the rows, as once, few or many counts, or as a class when the clone is expanded.

>TRBJ1-2|TRBV28|.|.
CASSPDSTVDGYTF
TGTGCCAGCAGCCCGGACAGTACGGTTGACGGCTACACCTTC
>TRBJ1-6|TRBV18|.|TRBD1
CASSSRTGNFGNSPLHF
TGTGCCAGCTCTTCAAGGACAGGGAATTTTGGTAATTCACCCCTCCACTTT
>TRBJ1-1|TRBV18|.|TRBD1
CASSPPGPGGGTEAFF
TGTGCCAGCTCACCACCGGGCCCAGGGGGTGGCACTGAAGCTTTCTTT
>TRBJ2-3|TRBV6-5|few|TRBD2
CASRLAGGLADTQYF
TGTGCCAGCAGATTAGCGGGGGGGCTGGCAGATACGCAGTATTTT
>TRBJ2-6|TRBV27|.|.
CASHRGGSGANVLTF
TGTGCCAGCCACAGGGGGGGCTCTGGGGCCAACGTCCTGACTTTC
>TRBJ2-4|TRBV28|.|.
CASSLGGALAKNIQYF
TGTGCCAGCAGTTTAGGAGGAGCTCTAGCCAAAAACATTCAGTACTTC
>TRBJ2-3|TRBV7-2|once|TRBD2
CASSLRTSGGGTDTQYF
TGTGCCAGCAGCTTACGGACTAGCGGGGGCGGTACAGATACGCAGTATTTT
>TRBJ1-3|TRBV6-1|few|TRBD1
CASRDRGYTIYF
TGTGCCAGCAGGGACAGGGGATACACCATATATTTT
>TRBJ1-1|TRBV7-8|.|.
CASSLAPGAAEAFF
TGTGCCAGCAGCTTAGCTCCAGGGGCGGCTGAAGCTTTCTTT
>TRBJ2-2|TRBV30|.|.
CAWSVRWRLGTGELFF
TGTGCCTGGAGTGTAAGGTGGAGGCTGGGCACCGGGGAGCTGTTTTTT
>TRBJ2-7|TRBV30|.|.
CAWSPGSIAYEQYF
TGTGCCTGGAGTCCGGGAAGTATCGCCTACGAGCAGTACTTC
>TRBJ1-1|TRBV19|.|.
CASRLGPTNTEAFF
TGTGCCAGTAGGCTGGGACCCACGAACACTGAAGCTTTCTTT
>TRBJ1-2|TRBV10-2|.|.
CATASITGGHSNYGYTF
TGCGCCACTGCCTCAATTACTGGGGGACATTCTAACTATGGCTACACCTTC
>TRBJ1-2|TRBV6-5|.|.
CASMGQGMKNDYTF
TGTGCCAGCATGGGGCAGGGGATGAAAAATGACTACACCTTC
>TRBJ2-3|TRBV30|once|.
CAWSASTDTQYF
TGTGCCTGGAGTGCAAGCACAGATACGCAGTATTTT
>TRBJ1-1|TRBV15|.|.
CATSDSNRKAFF
TGTGCCACCAGCGACAGTAACCGTAAAGCTTTCTTT
>TRBJ1-1|TRBV5-6|few|.
CASSLMGGGNTEAFF
TGTGCCAGCAGCTTGATGGGGGGAGGGAACACTGAAGCTTTCTTT
>TRBJ2-2|TRBV11-3|.|TRBD1
CASRYDRESTGELFF
TGTGCCAGCAGATACGACAGGGAGAGCACCGGGGAGCTGTTTTTT
>TRBJ1-2|TRBV5-6|.|.
CASSYRTADYGYTF
TGTGCCAGCAGCTACCGGACAGCCGACTATGGCTACACCTTC
>TRBJ2-4|TRBV5-5|.|TRBD1
CASSLEGADIQYF
TGTGCCAGCAGCTTGGAGGGGGCGGACATTCAGTACTTC
>TRBJ1-2|TRBV18|.|TRBD1
CASSQEQGAQGYTF
TGTGCCAGCTCACAAGAACAGGGGGCCCAGGGCTACACCTTC
>TRBJ2-5|TRBV18|.|TRBD1
CASSPETGERTLRQETQYF
TGTGCCAGCTCACCGGAGACAGGGGAGAGGACTTTGAGACAAGAGACCCAGTACTTC
>TRBJ2-6|TRBV6-4|.|.
CASSDMAGANVLTF
TGTGCCAGCAGTGACATGGCTGGGGCCAACGTCCTGACTTTC